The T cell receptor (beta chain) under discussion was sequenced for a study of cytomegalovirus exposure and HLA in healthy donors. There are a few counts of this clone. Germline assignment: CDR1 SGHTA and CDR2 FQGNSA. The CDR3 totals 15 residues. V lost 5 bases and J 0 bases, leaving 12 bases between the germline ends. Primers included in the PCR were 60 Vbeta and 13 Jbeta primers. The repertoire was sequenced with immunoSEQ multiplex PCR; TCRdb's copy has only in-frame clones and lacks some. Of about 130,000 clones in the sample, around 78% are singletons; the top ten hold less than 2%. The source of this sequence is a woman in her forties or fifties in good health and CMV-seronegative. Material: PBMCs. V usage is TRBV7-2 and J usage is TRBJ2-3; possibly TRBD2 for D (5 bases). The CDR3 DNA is TGTGCCAGCAGCGGTAGCGTATCTAGCACAGATACGCAGTATTTT. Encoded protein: CASSGSVSSTDTQYF.